These T cell receptor beta chains were read from a single sample in a study of spatial heterogeneity in lung cancer. TCRdb processed the 5' RACE reads anew with MiXCR; each CDR3 protein has one entry. The table includes about 18,000 distinct CDR3 sequences, under 7.5% detected once. Source: lung tumor tissue, taken at surgery. The receptors originated from a female donor with early-stage non-small cell lung cancer. CDR3s include the opening cysteine and the closing phenylalanine or tryptophan. The D gene is left open where the match is weak. A clone size is listed for some rows: how often the clone was seen (once, few, many), or a class if it is expanded.

TRBV24-1	TRBJ2-7	many	NA	CATSDRVTYEQYF	TGTGCCACCAGTGACCGGGTAACCTACGAGCAGTACTTC
TRBV6-5	TRBJ2-5	NA	TRBD2	CASRLLAAETQYF	TGTGCCAGCAGACTTCTAGCGGCAGAGACCCAGTACTTC
TRBV6-5	TRBJ1-1	few	NA	CASRDPTIPRTEAFF	TGTGCCAGCAGGGACCCTACTATCCCGCGAACTGAAGCTTTCTTT
TRBV9	TRBJ2-1	many	TRBD2	CASSAGTSGIGYYNEQFF	TGTGCCAGCAGCGCCGGGACTAGCGGGATTGGTTACTACAATGAGCAGTTCTTC
TRBV12-3/TRBV12-4	TRBJ2-5	many	TRBD2	CASTRRGGGLQETQYF	TGTGCCAGCACCCGCCGGGGGGGGGGCCTCCAAGAGACCCAGTACTTC
TRBV28	TRBJ2-3	few	NA	CASIRSTTDTQYF	TGTGCCAGCATTCGCTCTACTACAGATACGCAGTATTTT
TRBV3-1	TRBJ1-5	medium-sized	TRBD1	CASSYYRGQPQHF	TGTGCCAGCAGCTACTACAGGGGGCAGCCCCAGCATTTT
TRBV20-1	TRBJ2-7	many	NA	CSAHDYEQYF	TGCAGTGCCCACGATTACGAGCAGTACTTC
TRBV7-9	TRBJ2-1	NA	NA	CASSLHGSSYNEQFF	TGTGCCAGCAGCTTACACGGGAGCTCCTACAATGAGCAGTTCTTC
TRBV7-3	TRBJ2-7	many	TRBD2	CASSLGGGRATEQYF	TGTGCCAGCAGCTTAGGTGGCGGGAGGGCCACCGAGCAGTACTTC
TRBV11-2	TRBJ2-5	few	TRBD2	CASSLGAGGGYQETQYF	TGTGCCAGCAGCTTAGGAGCGGGAGGCGGGTACCAAGAGACCCAGTACTTC
TRBV11-1	TRBJ2-1	many	TRBD2	CASSGLAGGPSYNEQFF	TGTGCCAGTTCGGGACTAGCGGGTGGGCCTTCCTACAATGAGCAGTTCTTC
TRBV6-5	TRBJ1-2	NA	TRBD1	CASSYSRTGVDGYTF	TGTGCCAGCAGTTACTCTAGGACAGGGGTCGATGGCTACACCTTC
TRBV6-5	TRBJ2-7	many	TRBD1	CASSRQGYEQYF	TGTGCCAGCAGCCGACAGGGCTACGAGCAGTACTTC
TRBV6-2/TRBV6-3	TRBJ2-1	many	TRBD1	CASRRTGEQFF	TGTGCCAGCAGACGGACAGGGGAGCAGTTCTTC
TRBV7-6	TRBJ2-1	NA	TRBD2	CASSPRTSSYNEQFF	TGTGCCAGCAGCCCACGGACTAGCTCCTACAATGAGCAGTTCTTC
TRBV5-5	TRBJ2-7	many	NA	CASSLEVSYSYEQYF	TGTGCCAGCAGCTTGGAAGTCAGCTACTCCTACGAGCAGTACTTC
TRBV7-2	TRBJ1-3	many	TRBD1	CASSSGQGSGNTIYF	TGTGCCAGCAGCTCGGGACAGGGCTCTGGAAACACCATATATTTT
TRBV11-1	TRBJ1-1	many	TRBD1	CASSLDRVGTEAFF	TGTGCCAGCAGCCTTGACAGGGTCGGGACTGAAGCTTTCTTT
TRBV5-5	TRBJ1-5	many	NA	CASSFGSGATQPQHF	TGTGCCAGCAGCTTTGGGAGCGGGGCAACTCAGCCCCAGCATTTT
TRBV7-9	TRBJ2-3	many	TRBD2	CASSLGWGTSGTDTQYF	TGTGCCAGCAGCTTAGGCTGGGGGACTAGCGGGACAGATACGCAGTATTTT
TRBV7-9	TRBJ1-1	medium-sized	NA	CASSLALKWGTEAFF	TGTGCCAGCAGCTTAGCGTTGAAGTGGGGCACTGAAGCTTTCTTT
TRBV12-3/TRBV12-4	TRBJ1-5	many	NA	CASSLKGLGNQPQHF	TGTGCCAGCAGTTTAAAGGGACTCGGCAATCAGCCCCAGCATTTT
TRBV28	TRBJ2-6	many	NA	CASTIRGANVLTF	TGTGCCAGCACGATCCGAGGGGCCAACGTCCTGACTTTC
TRBV20-1	TRBJ2-1	NA	NA	CSAGQLYNEQFF	TGCAGTGCAGGACAGCTTTACAATGAGCAGTTCTTC
TRBV7-8	TRBJ1-1	many	NA	CASSSGTEAFF	TGTGCCAGCAGCTCAGGGACTGAAGCTTTCTTT
TRBV2	TRBJ2-5	many	NA	CASTTDPRETQYF	TGTGCCAGCACCACTGACCCACGAGAGACCCAGTACTTC
TRBV18	TRBJ2-1	few	NA	CASSPPSIDEQFF	TGTGCCAGCTCACCACCAAGTATAGATGAGCAGTTCTTC
TRBV5-1	TRBJ2-1	many	NA	CASSLDRAPYNEQFF	TGCGCCAGCAGCTTGGACAGGGCCCCCTACAATGAGCAGTTCTTC
TRBV9	TRBJ2-1	many	NA	CASSPRRLSYNEQFF	TGTGCCAGCAGCCCCCGGCGATTGTCCTACAATGAGCAGTTCTTC
TRBV6-5	TRBJ1-6	many	NA	CASSYHRASSYNSPLHF	TGTGCCAGCAGTTACCACAGGGCTTCCTCCTATAATTCACCCCTCCACTTT
TRBV3-2	TRBJ2-7	many	NA	CASSQAGGGAPYEQYF	TGTGCCAGCAGCCAGGCCGGGGGGGGCGCCCCCTACGAGCAGTACTTC
TRBV28	TRBJ1-2	NA	NA	CASSPVMSIYGYTF	TGTGCCAGCAGTCCGGTGATGAGCATCTATGGCTACACCTTC
TRBV20-1	TRBJ2-7	medium-sized	TRBD1	CSAIGRNRGPGEQYF	TGCAGTGCTATCGGGCGGAACAGGGGCCCGGGCGAGCAGTACTTC
TRBV11-2	TRBJ2-3	many	TRBD2	CASSSDGSGKTQYF	TGTGCCAGCAGTTCAGACGGTAGCGGGAAGACGCAGTATTTT
TRBV4-3	TRBJ1-2	many	NA	CVSYRGGLFYGYTF	TGCGTCTCGTACCGCGGGGGGCTCTTCTATGGCTACACCTTC
TRBV5-1	TRBJ1-5	medium-sized	TRBD1	CASSPEGQGNQPQHF	TGCGCCAGCAGCCCGGAGGGACAGGGCAATCAGCCCCAGCATTTT
TRBV28	TRBJ2-7	medium-sized	NA	CASSLTATKVKLEQYF	TGTGCCAGCAGTTTAACGGCTACTAAAGTTAAATTGGAGCAGTACTTC
TRBV7-9	TRBJ2-2	few	NA	CASSLAGNTGELFF	TGTGCCAGCAGCTTAGCGGGAAACACCGGGGAGCTGTTTTTT
TRBV6-5	TRBJ2-3	medium-sized	TRBD2	CASRPFPGLAGVGDTQYF	TGTGCCAGCAGGCCCTTTCCGGGACTAGCGGGAGTGGGAGATACGCAGTATTTT
TRBV7-9	TRBJ2-3	many	NA	CASSSGHYTDTQYF	TGTGCCAGCAGCTCGGGACATTACACAGATACGCAGTATTTT
TRBV28	TRBJ2-7	many	NA	CASSLASPSSYEQYF	TGTGCCAGCAGTTTAGCTAGCCCGAGCTCCTACGAGCAGTACTTC
TRBV28	TRBJ2-1	many	NA	CASSLPLEGGEQFF	TGTGCCAGCAGTTTACCCCTGGAGGGCGGTGAGCAGTTCTTC
TRBV13	TRBJ1-1	many	NA	CASSFTKYDNTEAFF	TGTGCCAGCAGCTTCACCAAATATGATAACACTGAAGCTTTCTTT
TRBV20-1	TRBJ2-7	many	TRBD2	CSASSGRLVEGQYF	TGCAGTGCTAGTAGCGGGAGGCTCGTGGAGGGGCAGTACTTC
TRBV5-4	TRBJ1-1	many	TRBD1	CASSSEQGALGFLAFF	TGTGCCAGCAGCAGTGAACAGGGGGCGCTCGGCTTTTTGGCTTTCTTT
TRBV7-9	TRBJ1-6	many	TRBD1	CASSSGQGFYNSPLHF	TGTGCCAGCAGCTCCGGACAGGGCTTCTATAATTCACCCCTCCACTTT
TRBV5-5	TRBJ2-5	few	NA	CASSLVPPETQYF	TGTGCCAGCAGCTTGGTTCCCCCCGAGACCCAGTACTTC
TRBV7-2	TRBJ2-2	many	NA	CASSPEAGPGELFF	TGTGCCAGCAGCCCCGAGGCGGGTCCCGGGGAGCTGTTTTTT
TRBV28	TRBJ1-6	many	NA	CASSFTAYSPLHF	TGTGCCAGCAGTTTTACGGCGTACTCACCCCTCCACTTT
TRBV7-2	TRBJ1-2	many	NA	CAIQQGPSYGYTF	TGTGCCATCCAACAGGGCCCTTCCTATGGCTACACCTTC
TRBV6-1	TRBJ1-5	many	NA	CASSAGGIHSNQPQHF	TGTGCCAGCAGTGCAGGAGGGATCCATAGCAATCAGCCCCAGCATTTT
TRBV20-1	TRBJ2-7	once	NA	CSALPGHFYEQYF	TGCAGTGCTCTACCGGGACACTTCTACGAGCAGTACTTC
TRBV5-1	TRBJ2-1	NA	NA	CASSTIFPVDEQFF	TGCGCCAGCAGCACCATATTCCCGGTAGATGAGCAGTTCTTC
TRBV3-1	TRBJ2-3	NA	TRBD1	CASSGGTGPTDTQYF	TGTGCCAGCAGCGGCGGGACAGGACCCACAGATACGCAGTATTTT